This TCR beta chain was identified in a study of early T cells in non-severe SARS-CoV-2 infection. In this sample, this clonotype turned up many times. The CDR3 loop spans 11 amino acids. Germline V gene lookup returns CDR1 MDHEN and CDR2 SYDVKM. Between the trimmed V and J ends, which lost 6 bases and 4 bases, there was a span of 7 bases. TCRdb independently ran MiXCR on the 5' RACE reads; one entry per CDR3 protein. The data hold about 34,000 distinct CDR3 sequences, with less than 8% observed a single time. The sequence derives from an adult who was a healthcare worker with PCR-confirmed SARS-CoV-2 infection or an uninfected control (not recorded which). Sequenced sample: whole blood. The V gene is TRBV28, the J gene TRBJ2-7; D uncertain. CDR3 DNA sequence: TGTGCCAGCAGCCCCTATTACGAGCAGTACTTC. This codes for CASSPYYEQYF.